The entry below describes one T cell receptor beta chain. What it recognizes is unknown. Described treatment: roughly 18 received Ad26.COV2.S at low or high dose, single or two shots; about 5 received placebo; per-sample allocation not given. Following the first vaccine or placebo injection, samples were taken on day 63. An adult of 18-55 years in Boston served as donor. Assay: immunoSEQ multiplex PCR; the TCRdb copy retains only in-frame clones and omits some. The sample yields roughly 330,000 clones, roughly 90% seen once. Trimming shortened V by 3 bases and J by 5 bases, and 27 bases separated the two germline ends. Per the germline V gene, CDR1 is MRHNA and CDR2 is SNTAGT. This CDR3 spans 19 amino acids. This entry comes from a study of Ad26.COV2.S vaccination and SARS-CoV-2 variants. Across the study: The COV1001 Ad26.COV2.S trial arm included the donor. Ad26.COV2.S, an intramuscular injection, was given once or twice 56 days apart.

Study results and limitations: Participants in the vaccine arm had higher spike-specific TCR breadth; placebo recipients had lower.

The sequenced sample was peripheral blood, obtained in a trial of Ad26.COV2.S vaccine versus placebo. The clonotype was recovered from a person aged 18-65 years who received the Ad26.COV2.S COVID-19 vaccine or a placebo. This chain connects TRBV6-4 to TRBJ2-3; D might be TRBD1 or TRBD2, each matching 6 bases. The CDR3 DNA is TGTGCCAGCAGTGAGTCCACCCACTCTAGGGGGAGGTATGGAGATACGCAGTATTTT. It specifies CASSESTHSRGRYGDTQYF.